The present entry profiles one T cell receptor beta chain with its context. Germline V gene lookup returns CDR1 SEHNR and CDR2 FQNEAQ (reference sequence). V was trimmed by 6 bases and J by 0 bases, leaving 15 bases between them. The CDR3 contains 16 residues. This record belongs to a study of cytomegalovirus exposure and HLA in healthy donors. PCR employed 60 Vbeta and 13 Jbeta primers. Measured with immunoSEQ multiplex PCR; TCRdb has only the in-frame clones, and not every one. The sample lists some 200,000 clones; around 83% were seen once. J is TRBJ2-1 and V is TRBV7-9; tentative D call: TRBD1 (5 bases). What was sequenced was PBMCs. The source is a man aged 50-60 years in good health and CMV-seronegative. CDR3 loop: CASRVYTGNSYNEQFF. The CDR3 DNA reads TGTGCCAGCAGAGTCTACACAGGAAACTCCTACAATGAGCAGTTCTTC.